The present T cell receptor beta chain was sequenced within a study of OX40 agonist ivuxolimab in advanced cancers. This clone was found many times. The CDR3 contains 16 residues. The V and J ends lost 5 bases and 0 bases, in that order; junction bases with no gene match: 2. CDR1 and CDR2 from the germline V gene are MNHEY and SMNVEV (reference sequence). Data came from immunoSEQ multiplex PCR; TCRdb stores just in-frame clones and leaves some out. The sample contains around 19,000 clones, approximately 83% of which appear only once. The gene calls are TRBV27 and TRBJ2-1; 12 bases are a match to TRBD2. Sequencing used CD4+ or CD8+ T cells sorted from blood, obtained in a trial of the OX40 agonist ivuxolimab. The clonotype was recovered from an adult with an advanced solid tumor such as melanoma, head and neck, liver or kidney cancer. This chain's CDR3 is CASSGLAGSSYNEQFF. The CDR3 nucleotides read TGTGCCAGCAGTGGACTAGCGGGGAGCTCCTACAATGAGCAGTTCTTC.